Listed below are T cell receptor beta chains from one sample, sequenced in a study of T cells in Graves' hyperthyroidism and ophthalmopathy. TCRdb called the multiplex PCR reads again in MiXCR, with one record for every CDR3 protein. The sample has hundreds of thousands of distinct CDR3 sequences, 15% to 20% seen once; the top ten hold roughly a sixth. The sequencing sample was made of blood. These TCRs come from a woman between 18 and 29 years old with Graves' ophthalmopathy. CDR3s include the opening cysteine and the closing phenylalanine or tryptophan. The D gene is left open where the match is weak. Size is stated for part of the rows, as once, few or many counts, or as a class when the clone is expanded.

clone size	V gene	J gene	D gene	CDR3 DNA	CDR3 protein
few	TRBV6-1	TRBJ1-3	.	TGTGCCAGCAGTGAAACTTTCCGGAACTCTGGAAACACCATATATTTT	CASSETFRNSGNTIYF
many	TRBV29-1	TRBJ1-5	TRBD1	TGCAGCGTCCGACAGGGAATCAATCAGCCCCAGCATTTT	CSVRQGINQPQHF
many	TRBV20-1	TRBJ1-2	TRBD1	TGCAGTGCTAGAGTCTTTATAGAGACAGGGGGGGGCTATGGCTACACCTTC	CSARVFIETGGGYGYTF
.	TRBV4-2	TRBJ2-5	.	TGTGCCAGCAGCAGAGGCCTGGTGGAGACCCAGTACTTC	CASSRGLVETQYF
few	TRBV10-3	TRBJ2-3	TRBD2	TGTGCCACCACACTAGCGGGGGCCACAGATACGCAGTATTTT	CATTLAGATDTQYF
.	TRBV5-1	TRBJ2-2	.	TGCGCCAGCAGCCAGGACTTGGCCGGTGGCGGGGAGCTGTTTTTT	CASSQDLAGGGELFF
.	TRBV19	TRBJ2-3	TRBD1	TGTGCCAGTAGGACACAGGGGGCCGGCACAGATACGCAGTATTTT	CASRTQGAGTDTQYF
few	TRBV18	TRBJ1-3	.	TGTGCCAGCTCACCAGAAGCCGGTAGGAGCTCTGGAAACACCATATATTTT	CASSPEAGRSSGNTIYF
few	TRBV3-1	TRBJ2-7	TRBD2	TGTGCCAGCAGCCAAGATTGGGGTAGCGGGAGCCCCGAGCAGTACTTC	CASSQDWGSGSPEQYF
.	TRBV24-1	TRBJ2-1	TRBD1	TGTGCCACGAGGGACAGGGGTAATGAGCAGTTCTTC	CATRDRGNEQFF
many	TRBV2	TRBJ1-1	.	TGTGCCAGCGCTTCGGGGAACACTGAAGCTTTCTTT	CASASGNTEAFF
many	TRBV11-2	TRBJ2-3	TRBD2	TGTGCCAGCAGCTTAGTTCTCGGGGGGTCCACAGATACGCAGTATTTT	CASSLVLGGSTDTQYF
many	TRBV27	TRBJ2-4	.	TGTGCCAGCAGTTTAAGAGGGTTAAACATTCAGTACTTC	CASSLRGLNIQYF
few	TRBV6-2/TRBV6-3	TRBJ2-5	TRBD2	TGTGCCAGCAGTTACGGACGGCTAGCGGGAGAAGAGACCCAGTACTTC	CASSYGRLAGEETQYF
many	TRBV28	TRBJ1-2	TRBD1	TGTGCCAGCAGTCTCATTCAGACAGGGTATGGCTACACCTTC	CASSLIQTGYGYTF
many	TRBV30	TRBJ1-1	TRBD1	TGTGCCTGGAGCACAGGGGGCCTGAACACTGAAGCTTTCTTT	CAWSTGGLNTEAFF